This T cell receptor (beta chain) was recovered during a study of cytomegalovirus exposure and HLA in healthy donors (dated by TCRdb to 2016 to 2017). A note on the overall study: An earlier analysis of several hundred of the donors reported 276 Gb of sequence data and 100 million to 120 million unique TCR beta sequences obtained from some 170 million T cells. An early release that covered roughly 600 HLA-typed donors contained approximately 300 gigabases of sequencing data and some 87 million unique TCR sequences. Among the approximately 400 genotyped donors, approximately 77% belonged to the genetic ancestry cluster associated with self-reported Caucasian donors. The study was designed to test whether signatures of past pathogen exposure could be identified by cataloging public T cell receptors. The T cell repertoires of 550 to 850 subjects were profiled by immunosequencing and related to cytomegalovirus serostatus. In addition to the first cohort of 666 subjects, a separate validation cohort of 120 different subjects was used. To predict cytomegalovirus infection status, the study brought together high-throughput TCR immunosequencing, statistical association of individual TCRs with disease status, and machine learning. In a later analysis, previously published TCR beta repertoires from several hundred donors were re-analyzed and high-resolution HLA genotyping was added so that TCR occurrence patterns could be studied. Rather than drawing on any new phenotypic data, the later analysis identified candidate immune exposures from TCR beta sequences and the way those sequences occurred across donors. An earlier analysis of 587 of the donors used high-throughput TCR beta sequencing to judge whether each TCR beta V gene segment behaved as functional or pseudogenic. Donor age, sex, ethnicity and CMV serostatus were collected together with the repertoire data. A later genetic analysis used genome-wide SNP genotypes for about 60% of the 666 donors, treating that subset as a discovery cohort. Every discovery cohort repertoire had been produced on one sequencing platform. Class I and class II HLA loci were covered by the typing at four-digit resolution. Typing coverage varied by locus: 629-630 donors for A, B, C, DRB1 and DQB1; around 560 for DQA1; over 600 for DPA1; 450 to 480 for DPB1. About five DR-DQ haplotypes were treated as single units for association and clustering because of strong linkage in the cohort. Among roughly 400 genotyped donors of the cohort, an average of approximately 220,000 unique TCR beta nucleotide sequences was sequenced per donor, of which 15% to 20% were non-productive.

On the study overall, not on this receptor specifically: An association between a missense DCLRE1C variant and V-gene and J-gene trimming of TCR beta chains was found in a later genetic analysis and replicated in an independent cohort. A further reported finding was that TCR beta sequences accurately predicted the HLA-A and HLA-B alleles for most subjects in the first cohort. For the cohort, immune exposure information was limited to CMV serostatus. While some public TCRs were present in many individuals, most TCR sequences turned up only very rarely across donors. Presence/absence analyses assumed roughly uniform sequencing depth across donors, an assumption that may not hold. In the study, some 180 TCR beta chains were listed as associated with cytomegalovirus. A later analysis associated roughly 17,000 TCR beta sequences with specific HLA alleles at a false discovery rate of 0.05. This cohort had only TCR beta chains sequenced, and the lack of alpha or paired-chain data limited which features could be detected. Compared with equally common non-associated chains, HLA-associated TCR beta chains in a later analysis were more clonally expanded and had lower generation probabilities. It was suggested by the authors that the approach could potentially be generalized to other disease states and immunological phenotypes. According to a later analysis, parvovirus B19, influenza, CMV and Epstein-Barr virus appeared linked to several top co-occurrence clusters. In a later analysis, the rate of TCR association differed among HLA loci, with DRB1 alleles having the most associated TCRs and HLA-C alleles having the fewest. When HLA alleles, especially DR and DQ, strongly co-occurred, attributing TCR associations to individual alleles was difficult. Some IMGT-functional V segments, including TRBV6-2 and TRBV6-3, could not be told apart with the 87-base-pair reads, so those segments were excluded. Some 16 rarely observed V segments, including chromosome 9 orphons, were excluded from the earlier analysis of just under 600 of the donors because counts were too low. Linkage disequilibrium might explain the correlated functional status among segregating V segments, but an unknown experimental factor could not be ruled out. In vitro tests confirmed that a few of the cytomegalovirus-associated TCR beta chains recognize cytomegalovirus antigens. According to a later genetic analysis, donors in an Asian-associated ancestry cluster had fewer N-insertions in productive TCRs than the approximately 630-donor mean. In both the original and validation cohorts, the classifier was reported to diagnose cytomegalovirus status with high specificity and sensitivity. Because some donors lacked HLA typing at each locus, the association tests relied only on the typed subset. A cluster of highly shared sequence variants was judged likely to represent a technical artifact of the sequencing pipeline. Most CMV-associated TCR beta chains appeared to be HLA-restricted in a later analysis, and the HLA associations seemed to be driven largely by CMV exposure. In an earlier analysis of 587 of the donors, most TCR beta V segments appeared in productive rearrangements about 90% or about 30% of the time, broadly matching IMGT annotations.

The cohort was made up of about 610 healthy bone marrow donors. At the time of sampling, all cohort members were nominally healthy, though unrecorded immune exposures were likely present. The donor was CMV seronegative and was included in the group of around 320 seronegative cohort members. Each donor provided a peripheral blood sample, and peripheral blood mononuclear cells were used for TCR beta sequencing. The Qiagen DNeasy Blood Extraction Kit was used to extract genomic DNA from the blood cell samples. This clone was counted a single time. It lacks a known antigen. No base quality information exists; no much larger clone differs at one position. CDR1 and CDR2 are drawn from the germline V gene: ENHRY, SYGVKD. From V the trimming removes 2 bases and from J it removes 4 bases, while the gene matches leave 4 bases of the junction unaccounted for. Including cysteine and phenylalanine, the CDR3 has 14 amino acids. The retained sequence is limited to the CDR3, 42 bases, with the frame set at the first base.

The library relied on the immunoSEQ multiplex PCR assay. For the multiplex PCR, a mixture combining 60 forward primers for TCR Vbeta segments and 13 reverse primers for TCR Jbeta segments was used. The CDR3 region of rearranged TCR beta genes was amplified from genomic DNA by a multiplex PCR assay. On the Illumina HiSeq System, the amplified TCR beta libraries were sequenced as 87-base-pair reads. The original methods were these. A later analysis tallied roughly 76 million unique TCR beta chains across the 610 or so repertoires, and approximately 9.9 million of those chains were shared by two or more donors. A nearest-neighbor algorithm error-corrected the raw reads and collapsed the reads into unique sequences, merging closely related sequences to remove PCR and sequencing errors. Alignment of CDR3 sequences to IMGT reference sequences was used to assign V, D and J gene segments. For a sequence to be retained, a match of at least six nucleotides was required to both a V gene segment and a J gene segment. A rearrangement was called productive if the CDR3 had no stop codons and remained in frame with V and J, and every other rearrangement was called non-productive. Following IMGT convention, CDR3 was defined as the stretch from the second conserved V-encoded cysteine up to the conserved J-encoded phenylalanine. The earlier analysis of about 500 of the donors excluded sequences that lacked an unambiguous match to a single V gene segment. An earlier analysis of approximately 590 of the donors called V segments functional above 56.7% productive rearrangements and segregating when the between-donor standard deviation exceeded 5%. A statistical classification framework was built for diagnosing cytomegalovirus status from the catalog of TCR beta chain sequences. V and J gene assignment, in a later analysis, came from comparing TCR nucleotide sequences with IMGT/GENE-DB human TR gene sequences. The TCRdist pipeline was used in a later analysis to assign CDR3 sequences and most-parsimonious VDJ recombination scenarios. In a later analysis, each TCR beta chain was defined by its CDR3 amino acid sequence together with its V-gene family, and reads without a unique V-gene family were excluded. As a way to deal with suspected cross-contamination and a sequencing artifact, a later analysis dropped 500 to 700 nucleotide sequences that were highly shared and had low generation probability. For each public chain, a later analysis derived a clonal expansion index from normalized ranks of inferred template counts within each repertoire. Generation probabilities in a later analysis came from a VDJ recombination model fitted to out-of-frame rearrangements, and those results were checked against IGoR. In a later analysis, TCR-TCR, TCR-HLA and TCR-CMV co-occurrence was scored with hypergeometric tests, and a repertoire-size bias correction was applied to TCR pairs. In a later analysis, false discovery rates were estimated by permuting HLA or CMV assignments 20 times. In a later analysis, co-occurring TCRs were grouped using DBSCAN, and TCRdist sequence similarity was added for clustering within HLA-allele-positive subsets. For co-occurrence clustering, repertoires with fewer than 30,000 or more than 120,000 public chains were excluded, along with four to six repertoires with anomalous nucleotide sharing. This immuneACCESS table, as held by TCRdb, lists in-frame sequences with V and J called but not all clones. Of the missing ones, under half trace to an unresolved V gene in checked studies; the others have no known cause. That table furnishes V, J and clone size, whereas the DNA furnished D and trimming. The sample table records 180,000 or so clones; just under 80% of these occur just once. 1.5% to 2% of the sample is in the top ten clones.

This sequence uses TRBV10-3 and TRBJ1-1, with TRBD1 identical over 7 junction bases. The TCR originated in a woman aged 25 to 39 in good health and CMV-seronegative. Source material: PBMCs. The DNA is TGTGCCATCAGTGAGAGGGACAGATTCACTGAAGCTTTCTTT. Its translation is CAISERDRFTEAFF.